This T cell receptor beta chain was captured in a study of shared clonotypes between healthy human individuals. Each cell subset's genomic DNA was divided evenly among several immunoSEQ plates. Sequenced by immunoSEQ multiplex PCR; TCRdb stores in-frame clones only, minus some. There are 2 million to 2.5 million clones in the sample; around 95% occur only once, and 0.1% to 0.15% lies in the top ten. The material sequenced was naive CD4+ T cells sorted from blood. The subset is: CD45RA+ positively selected. The TCR comes from a young man in good health.

CDR3 loop: CAISEYRQGNNQPQHF. In DNA form, the CDR3 reads TGTGCCATCAGTGAGTATCGACAGGGGAATAATCAGCCCCAGCATTTT. The V and J genes are TRBV10-3 and TRBJ1-5; TRBD1 agrees at 8 bases. Looked up from germline, CDR1 is ENHRY and CDR2 is SYGVKD. The CDR3 sequence is 16 residues long. The V segment lost 1 base and the J segment 4 bases; nucleotides outside the gene matches: 6.